The rows below give T cell receptor beta chains drawn from one sample of a study of identical twins. TCRdb reprocessed the 5' RACE reads via MiXCR and lists one record per CDR3 protein. The sample lists some 630,000 distinct CDR3 sequences, just over 7% occurring once. This sample was also put to use in a study of yellow fever vaccine responses in identical twins.

Specimen: PBMCs. These receptors were taken from a woman under 30 in good health. The CDR3 runs from the conserved cysteine through the conserved F or W. Each record gives: J gene, D gene, V gene, CDR3 length, clone size, CDR3 protein, CDR3 DNA. D genes are given only for firm matches. The size of a clone is reported for some rows only, either as once, few or many, or as a class for expanded clones.

J gene: TRBJ2-5
D gene: NA
V gene: TRBV10-3
CDR3 length: 17
clone size: many
CDR3 protein: CAINPYGGLGDQETQYF
CDR3 DNA: TGTGCCATCAATCCCTACGGGGGCCTGGGGGATCAAGAGACCCAGTACTTC

J gene: TRBJ2-1
D gene: NA
V gene: TRBV15
CDR3 length: 18
clone size: many
CDR3 protein: CATSRGSGGSGLGNEQFF
CDR3 DNA: TGTGCCACCAGCAGAGGTTCTGGGGGATCTGGCTTAGGCAATGAGCAGTTCTTC

J gene: TRBJ2-1
D gene: NA
V gene: TRBV18
CDR3 length: 16
clone size: few
CDR3 protein: CASSPPGRYSYNEQFF
CDR3 DNA: TGTGCCAGCTCACCACCGGGGAGGTACTCCTACAATGAGCAGTTCTTC

J gene: TRBJ2-3
D gene: TRBD2
V gene: TRBV20-1
CDR3 length: 14
clone size: NA
CDR3 protein: CSAALAGSPDTQYF
CDR3 DNA: TGCAGTGCAGCGCTAGCGGGATCACCAGATACGCAGTATTTT

J gene: TRBJ1-1
D gene: NA
V gene: TRBV9
CDR3 length: 14
clone size: few
CDR3 protein: CATSPLGMNTEAFF
CDR3 DNA: TGTGCCACCTCACCACTAGGGATGAACACTGAAGCTTTCTTT

J gene: TRBJ1-1
D gene: NA
V gene: TRBV29-1
CDR3 length: 13
clone size: many
CDR3 protein: CSVVSPWGTEAFF
CDR3 DNA: TGCAGCGTTGTGTCCCCCTGGGGTACTGAAGCTTTCTTT

J gene: TRBJ2-1
D gene: NA
V gene: TRBV12-3/TRBV12-4
CDR3 length: 12
clone size: many
CDR3 protein: CASCWDYVEQFF
CDR3 DNA: TGTGCCAGCTGTTGGGATTATGTGGAGCAGTTCTTC

J gene: TRBJ2-1
D gene: NA
V gene: TRBV5-1
CDR3 length: 16
clone size: few
CDR3 protein: CASSLGRTITGNEQFF
CDR3 DNA: TGCGCCAGCAGCTTGGGCAGAACGATAACGGGCAATGAGCAGTTCTTC

J gene: TRBJ1-2
D gene: TRBD1
V gene: TRBV6-4
CDR3 length: 13
clone size: many
CDR3 protein: CASVRQGDYGYTF
CDR3 DNA: TGTGCCAGCGTACGACAGGGGGACTATGGCTACACCTTC

J gene: TRBJ2-1
D gene: TRBD2
V gene: TRBV12-3/TRBV12-4
CDR3 length: 18
clone size: NA
CDR3 protein: CASTTKSVASGHRNEQFF
CDR3 DNA: TGTGCCAGTACAACAAAGTCAGTGGCTAGCGGACATCGGAATGAGCAGTTCTTC

J gene: TRBJ2-1
D gene: TRBD1
V gene: TRBV9
CDR3 length: 15
clone size: many
CDR3 protein: CASSAPGQGNNEQFF
CDR3 DNA: TGTGCCAGCAGTGCCCCGGGACAGGGGAACAATGAGCAGTTCTTC

J gene: TRBJ1-6
D gene: NA
V gene: TRBV27
CDR3 length: 15
clone size: NA
CDR3 protein: CASSLRVSGSSPLHF
CDR3 DNA: TGTGCCAGCAGTTTACGGGTGAGCGGTAGTTCACCCCTCCACTTT

J gene: TRBJ2-3
D gene: NA
V gene: TRBV4-1
CDR3 length: 15
clone size: NA
CDR3 protein: CASSLEPIGSDTQYF
CDR3 DNA: TGCGCCAGCAGCCTAGAGCCGATAGGGTCAGATACGCAGTATTTT

J gene: TRBJ2-5
D gene: NA
V gene: TRBV6-1
CDR3 length: 15
clone size: NA
CDR3 protein: CASSEAETGGETQYF
CDR3 DNA: TGTGCCAGCAGTGAAGCAGAGACAGGAGGGGAGACCCAGTACTTC

J gene: TRBJ2-7
D gene: NA
V gene: TRBV7-8
CDR3 length: 15
clone size: few
CDR3 protein: CASSILTGGSYEQYF
CDR3 DNA: TGTGCCAGCAGCATCCTTACTGGGGGCTCCTACGAGCAGTACTTC

J gene: TRBJ1-1
D gene: NA
V gene: TRBV11-3
CDR3 length: 14
clone size: few
CDR3 protein: CASSLGGFGTEAFF
CDR3 DNA: TGTGCCAGCAGCTTAGGAGGATTTGGGACTGAAGCTTTCTTT

J gene: TRBJ2-3
D gene: TRBD2
V gene: TRBV7-3
CDR3 length: 16
clone size: few
CDR3 protein: CASSSSPGLALDTQYF
CDR3 DNA: TGTGCCAGCAGCTCCAGCCCGGGACTAGCGCTAGATACGCAGTATTTT

J gene: TRBJ2-7
D gene: TRBD2
V gene: TRBV18
CDR3 length: 16
clone size: many
CDR3 protein: CASSPPASGISYEQYF
CDR3 DNA: TGTGCCAGCTCACCACCGGCTAGCGGGATATCTTACGAGCAGTACTTC

J gene: TRBJ2-4
D gene: NA
V gene: TRBV6-2/TRBV6-3
CDR3 length: 14
clone size: NA
CDR3 protein: CASSSKNQGNIQYF
CDR3 DNA: TGTGCCAGCAGTTCCAAAAACCAGGGAAACATTCAGTACTTC

J gene: TRBJ2-7
D gene: NA
V gene: TRBV19
CDR3 length: 12
clone size: NA
CDR3 protein: CASSGKAYEQYF
CDR3 DNA: TGTGCCAGTAGCGGGAAAGCCTACGAGCAGTACTTC

J gene: TRBJ2-1
D gene: TRBD2
V gene: TRBV6-2/TRBV6-3
CDR3 length: 13
clone size: few
CDR3 protein: CASKRLAANEQFF
CDR3 DNA: TGTGCCAGCAAGAGACTAGCGGCCAATGAGCAGTTCTTC

J gene: TRBJ2-5
D gene: NA
V gene: TRBV5-1
CDR3 length: 14
clone size: many
CDR3 protein: CASSLEGQQETQYF
CDR3 DNA: TGCGCCAGCAGCTTGGAAGGACAACAAGAGACCCAGTACTTC

J gene: TRBJ2-2
D gene: TRBD2
V gene: TRBV12-3/TRBV12-4
CDR3 length: 16
clone size: once
CDR3 protein: CASSPPGLAGVGELFF
CDR3 DNA: TGTGCCAGCAGTCCCCCCGGACTAGCGGGAGTCGGGGAGCTGTTTTTT

J gene: TRBJ2-1
D gene: NA
V gene: TRBV6-2/TRBV6-3
CDR3 length: 16
clone size: NA
CDR3 protein: CASTIEFGSTYNEQFF
CDR3 DNA: TGTGCCAGCACCATAGAGTTTGGCAGCACCTACAATGAGCAGTTCTTC

J gene: TRBJ2-1
D gene: NA
V gene: TRBV5-1
CDR3 length: 15
clone size: NA
CDR3 protein: CASSLAVGGSNEQFF
CDR3 DNA: TGCGCCAGCAGCTTGGCTGTAGGAGGTAGCAATGAGCAGTTCTTC

J gene: TRBJ2-1
D gene: TRBD2
V gene: TRBV27
CDR3 length: 15
clone size: many
CDR3 protein: CASSQNSGSRGEQFF
CDR3 DNA: TGTGCCAGCAGTCAGAATAGCGGGAGCAGGGGTGAGCAGTTCTTC

J gene: TRBJ2-5
D gene: TRBD2
V gene: TRBV29-1
CDR3 length: 12
clone size: NA
CDR3 protein: CSVVGGKETQYF
CDR3 DNA: TGCAGCGTTGTGGGGGGGAAAGAGACCCAGTACTTC

J gene: TRBJ1-1
D gene: NA
V gene: TRBV12-3/TRBV12-4
CDR3 length: 15
clone size: many
CDR3 protein: CASTPTETMNTEAFF
CDR3 DNA: TGTGCCAGCACCCCGACAGAAACAATGAACACTGAAGCTTTCTTT

J gene: TRBJ2-7
D gene: NA
V gene: TRBV7-9
CDR3 length: 15
clone size: few
CDR3 protein: CASSSRANLRSEQYF
CDR3 DNA: TGTGCCAGCAGCAGCCGGGCCAACCTCCGATCCGAGCAGTACTTC

J gene: TRBJ1-2
D gene: NA
V gene: TRBV5-1
CDR3 length: 14
clone size: many
CDR3 protein: CASSLQSQNYGYTF
CDR3 DNA: TGCGCCAGCAGCTTGCAATCCCAGAACTATGGCTACACCTTC

J gene: TRBJ2-1
D gene: NA
V gene: TRBV7-9
CDR3 length: 14
clone size: NA
CDR3 protein: CASSLTPVGSEQFF
CDR3 DNA: TGTGCCAGCAGCTTAACACCAGTTGGGTCTGAGCAGTTCTTC

J gene: TRBJ2-7
D gene: NA
V gene: TRBV5-5
CDR3 length: 14
clone size: NA
CDR3 protein: CASSLSPWGHEQYF
CDR3 DNA: TGTGCCAGCAGCCTCTCCCCCTGGGGCCACGAGCAGTACTTC

J gene: TRBJ2-1
D gene: TRBD2
V gene: TRBV29-1
CDR3 length: 17
clone size: NA
CDR3 protein: CSVAGTSGKISYNEQFF
CDR3 DNA: TGCAGCGTAGCCGGGACTAGCGGGAAAATATCCTACAATGAGCAGTTCTTC

J gene: TRBJ1-2
D gene: NA
V gene: TRBV20-1
CDR3 length: 15
clone size: many
CDR3 protein: CSARDDLVTRYGYTF
CDR3 DNA: TGCAGTGCTAGAGATGATTTGGTCACGCGGTATGGCTACACCTTC

J gene: TRBJ2-1
D gene: TRBD1
V gene: TRBV28
CDR3 length: 16
clone size: NA
CDR3 protein: CASSLIWTGERNEQFF
CDR3 DNA: TGTGCCAGCAGTTTAATCTGGACAGGGGAGCGTAATGAGCAGTTCTTC

J gene: TRBJ1-5
D gene: NA
V gene: TRBV20-1
CDR3 length: 13
clone size: few
CDR3 protein: CSASQGSGQPQHF
CDR3 DNA: TGCAGTGCTTCCCAGGGGTCGGGCCAGCCCCAGCATTTT

J gene: TRBJ2-5
D gene: NA
V gene: TRBV20-1
CDR3 length: 12
clone size: few
CDR3 protein: CSVRQVAETQYF
CDR3 DNA: TGCAGTGTACGCCAGGTTGCTGAGACCCAGTACTTC

J gene: TRBJ2-1
D gene: TRBD2
V gene: TRBV5-1
CDR3 length: 18
clone size: NA
CDR3 protein: CASSALRTSGSMDNEQFF
CDR3 DNA: TGCGCCAGCAGCGCCCTCCGGACTAGCGGGAGTATGGACAATGAGCAGTTCTTC

J gene: TRBJ2-6
D gene: NA
V gene: TRBV11-1
CDR3 length: 19
clone size: NA
CDR3 protein: CASSKTTGDFHSGANVLTF
CDR3 DNA: TGTGCCAGCAGCAAAACAACAGGGGACTTCCACTCTGGGGCCAACGTCCTGACTTTC

J gene: TRBJ2-1
D gene: TRBD2
V gene: TRBV7-3
CDR3 length: 19
clone size: NA
CDR3 protein: CASSRRQTSGSATYNEQFF
CDR3 DNA: TGTGCCAGCAGCCGACGTCAGACTAGCGGGAGTGCGACCTACAATGAGCAGTTCTTC

J gene: TRBJ1-2
D gene: NA
V gene: TRBV3-1
CDR3 length: 15
clone size: few
CDR3 protein: CASSQTPGSVYGYTF
CDR3 DNA: TGTGCCAGCAGCCAAACACCGGGATCAGTCTATGGCTACACCTTC

J gene: TRBJ2-1
D gene: TRBD2
V gene: TRBV29-1
CDR3 length: 15
clone size: many
CDR3 protein: CSVNGLAVSYNEQFF
CDR3 DNA: TGCAGCGTAAACGGACTAGCGGTCTCCTACAATGAGCAGTTCTTC

J gene: TRBJ1-2
D gene: NA
V gene: TRBV29-1
CDR3 length: 12
clone size: many
CDR3 protein: CSVSKQGYGYTF
CDR3 DNA: TGCAGCGTGTCAAAACAGGGATATGGCTACACCTTC

J gene: TRBJ1-4
D gene: NA
V gene: TRBV7-2
CDR3 length: 12
clone size: NA
CDR3 protein: CASSFSQRKLFF
CDR3 DNA: TGTGCCAGCAGCTTTTCCCAAAGGAAACTGTTTTTT

J gene: TRBJ2-3
D gene: NA
V gene: TRBV7-8
CDR3 length: 14
clone size: few
CDR3 protein: CASRDTVSTDTQYF
CDR3 DNA: TGTGCCAGCAGGGACACGGTAAGCACAGATACGCAGTATTTT

J gene: TRBJ2-7
D gene: TRBD2
V gene: TRBV20-1
CDR3 length: 14
clone size: NA
CDR3 protein: CSAALGGSSYEQYF
CDR3 DNA: TGCAGTGCTGCTTTAGGCGGGAGCTCCTACGAGCAGTACTTC

J gene: TRBJ1-1
D gene: NA
V gene: TRBV18
CDR3 length: 13
clone size: few
CDR3 protein: CASSPAGQLEAFF
CDR3 DNA: TGTGCCAGCTCACCAGCTGGGCAGCTTGAAGCTTTCTTT

J gene: TRBJ1-6
D gene: TRBD1
V gene: TRBV10-3
CDR3 length: 13
clone size: NA
CDR3 protein: CAILDRAGSPLHF
CDR3 DNA: TGTGCCATCCTGGACAGGGCGGGTTCACCCCTCCACTTT

J gene: TRBJ2-1
D gene: TRBD2
V gene: TRBV12-3/TRBV12-4
CDR3 length: 15
clone size: NA
CDR3 protein: CASSLMGLGHNGQFF
CDR3 DNA: TGTGCCAGCAGTTTAATGGGACTAGGGCACAATGGGCAGTTCTTC

J gene: TRBJ2-5
D gene: TRBD2
V gene: TRBV20-1
CDR3 length: 13
clone size: few
CDR3 protein: CSATLAGWETQYF
CDR3 DNA: TGCAGTGCTACTCTAGCGGGATGGGAGACCCAGTACTTC

J gene: TRBJ1-6
D gene: TRBD1
V gene: TRBV20-1
CDR3 length: 14
clone size: NA
CDR3 protein: CSARRDRGYSPLHF
CDR3 DNA: TGCAGTGCTAGGAGGGACAGGGGTTATTCACCCCTCCACTTT

J gene: TRBJ2-2
D gene: TRBD1
V gene: TRBV10-1
CDR3 length: 16
clone size: few
CDR3 protein: CASSESRQGITGELFF
CDR3 DNA: TGCGCCAGCAGTGAGTCAAGACAGGGGATTACCGGGGAGCTGTTTTTT

J gene: TRBJ2-1
D gene: NA
V gene: TRBV9
CDR3 length: 13
clone size: few
CDR3 protein: CASSPADDNEQFF
CDR3 DNA: TGTGCCAGCAGCCCGGCGGACGACAATGAGCAGTTCTTC

J gene: TRBJ2-3
D gene: TRBD2
V gene: TRBV4-2
CDR3 length: 17
clone size: NA
CDR3 protein: CASSQAGLAGGTDTQYF
CDR3 DNA: TGTGCCAGCAGCCAAGCTGGGCTAGCGGGGGGCACAGATACGCAGTATTTT

J gene: TRBJ2-7
D gene: NA
V gene: TRBV7-2
CDR3 length: 14
clone size: few
CDR3 protein: CASSFSIPSYEQYF
CDR3 DNA: TGTGCCAGCAGCTTTTCTATCCCGAGCTACGAGCAGTACTTC

J gene: TRBJ2-3
D gene: TRBD2
V gene: TRBV20-1
CDR3 length: 16
clone size: few
CDR3 protein: CSARVAGVRGTDTQYF
CDR3 DNA: TGCAGTGCTAGAGTCGCGGGGGTGCGGGGCACAGATACGCAGTATTTT

J gene: TRBJ2-1
D gene: NA
V gene: TRBV3-1
CDR3 length: 17
clone size: NA
CDR3 protein: CACSPHLRGSSYNEQFF
CDR3 DNA: TGTGCCTGCAGCCCTCACCTACGTGGGAGCTCCTACAATGAGCAGTTCTTC

J gene: TRBJ2-1
D gene: NA
V gene: TRBV5-1
CDR3 length: 13
clone size: many
CDR3 protein: CASSLVLWDEQFF
CDR3 DNA: TGCGCCAGCAGCTTGGTCCTATGGGACGAGCAGTTCTTC

J gene: TRBJ1-2
D gene: NA
V gene: TRBV20-1
CDR3 length: 13
clone size: few
CDR3 protein: CSARVGSLYGYTF
CDR3 DNA: TGCAGTGCTAGAGTTGGCAGCCTCTATGGCTACACCTTC

J gene: TRBJ2-1
D gene: TRBD1
V gene: TRBV2
CDR3 length: 15
clone size: few
CDR3 protein: CASSQGQGAINEQFF
CDR3 DNA: TGTGCCAGCAGCCAAGGACAGGGGGCGATTAATGAGCAGTTCTTC